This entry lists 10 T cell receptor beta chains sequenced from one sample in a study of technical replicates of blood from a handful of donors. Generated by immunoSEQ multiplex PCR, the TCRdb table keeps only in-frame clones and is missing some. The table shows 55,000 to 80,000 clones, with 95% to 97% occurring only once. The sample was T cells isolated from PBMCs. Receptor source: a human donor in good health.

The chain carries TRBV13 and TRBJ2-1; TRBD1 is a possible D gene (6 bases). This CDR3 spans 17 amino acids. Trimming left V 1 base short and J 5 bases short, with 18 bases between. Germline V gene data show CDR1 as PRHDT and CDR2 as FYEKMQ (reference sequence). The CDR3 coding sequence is TGTGCCAGCAGCTTAGCGAATTGGAGACAGGCTAACAATGAGCAGTTCTTC. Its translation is CASSLANWRQANNEQFF.

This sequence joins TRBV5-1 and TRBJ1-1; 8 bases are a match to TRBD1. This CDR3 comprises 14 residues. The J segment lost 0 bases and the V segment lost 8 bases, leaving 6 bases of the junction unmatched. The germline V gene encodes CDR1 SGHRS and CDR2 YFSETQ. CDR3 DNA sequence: TGCGCCAGTAGCCGACAGGGGCTGAACACTGAAGCTTTCTTT. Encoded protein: CASSRQGLNTEAFF.

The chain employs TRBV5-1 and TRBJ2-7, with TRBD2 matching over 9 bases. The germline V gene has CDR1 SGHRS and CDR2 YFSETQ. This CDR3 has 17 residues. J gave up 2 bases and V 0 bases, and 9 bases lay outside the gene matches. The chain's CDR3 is CASSLGGASGEAYEQYF. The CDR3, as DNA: TGCGCCAGCAGCTTGGGAGGGGCTAGCGGGGAGGCCTACGAGCAGTACTTC. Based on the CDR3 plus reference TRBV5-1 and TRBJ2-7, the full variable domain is KAGVTQTPRYLIKTRGQQVTLSCSPISGHRSVSWYQQTPGQGLQFLFEYFSETQRNKGNFPGRFSGRQFSNSRSEMNVSTLELGDSALYLCASSLGGASGEAYEQYFGPGTRLTVT.

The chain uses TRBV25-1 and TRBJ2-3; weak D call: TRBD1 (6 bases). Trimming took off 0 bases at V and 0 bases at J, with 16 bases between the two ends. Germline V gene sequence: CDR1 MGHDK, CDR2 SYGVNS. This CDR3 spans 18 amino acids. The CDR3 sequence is CASSEYRPQGLSTDTQYF. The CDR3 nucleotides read TGTGCCAGCAGTGAATATAGGCCCCAGGGGTTAAGCACAGATACGCAGTATTTT.

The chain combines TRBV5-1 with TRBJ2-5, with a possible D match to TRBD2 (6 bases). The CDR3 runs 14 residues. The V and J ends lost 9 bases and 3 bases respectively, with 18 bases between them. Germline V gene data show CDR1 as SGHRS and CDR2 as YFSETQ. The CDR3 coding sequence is TGCGCCACCAGACTCGGGACTTACGAAGAGACCCAGTACTTC. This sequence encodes CATRLGTYEETQYF.

Here the CDR3 reads CAISDLRQTDPGTSGAMRQFF. The CDR3 DNA sequence: TGTGCCATCAGTGACCTTCGCCAGACAGATCCCGGGACTAGCGGGGCAATGAGGCAGTTCTTC. The gene calls are TRBV10-3 and TRBJ2-1, with TRBD2 matching 13 bases. The V segment lost 3 bases and the J segment 12 bases; nucleotides outside the gene matches: 26. The CDR3 loop spans 21 amino acids. CDR1 ENHRY and CDR2 SYGVKD come from the germline V gene.

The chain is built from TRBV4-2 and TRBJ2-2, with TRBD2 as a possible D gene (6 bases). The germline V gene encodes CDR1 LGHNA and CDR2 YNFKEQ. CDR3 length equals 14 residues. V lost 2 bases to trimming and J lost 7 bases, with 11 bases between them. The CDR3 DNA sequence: TGTGCCAGCAGCCAACGACTAGTTGACGGGGAGCTGTTTTTT. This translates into CASSQRLVDGELFF.

CDR3 bases: TGTGCCAGCAGTGCGCCACTAGCGGGAGGGGGCAATGAGCAGTTCTTC. It codes for CASSAPLAGGGNEQFF. This sequence joins TRBV28 and TRBJ2-1, with 13 bases matching TRBD2. V was pared by 5 bases and J by 6 bases, with 7 bases of the junction left unmatched. Germline CDR1 reads MDHEN; CDR2 reads SYDVKM. The CDR3 extends over 16 amino acids. The complete variable domain, with remaining parts taken from reference TRBV28 and TRBJ2-1, reads DVKVTQSSRYLVKRTGEKVFLECVQDMDHENMFWYRQDPGLGLRLIYFSYDVKMKEKGDIPEGYSVSREKKERFSLILESASTNQTSMYLCASSAPLAGGGNEQFFGPGTRLTVL.

The CDR3 reads CASSVELAGGHYNEQFF. DNA of the CDR3: TGTGCCAGCAGCGTAGAACTAGCGGGGGGGCATTACAATGAGCAGTTCTTC. The V call is TRBV9, the J call TRBJ2-1; 13 nucleotides line up with TRBD2. The CDR3 spans 17 residues. V was clipped by 0 bases and J by 4 bases; unmatched bases: 4. CDR1 and CDR2 (germline): SGDLS, YYNGEE.

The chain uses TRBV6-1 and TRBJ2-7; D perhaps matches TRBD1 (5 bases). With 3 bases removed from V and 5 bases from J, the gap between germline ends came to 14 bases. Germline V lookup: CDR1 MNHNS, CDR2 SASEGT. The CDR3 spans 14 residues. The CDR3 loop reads CASSDWGGSDEQYF. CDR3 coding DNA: TGTGCCAGCAGTGATTGGGGCGGTTCGGACGAGCAGTACTTC.